In its sample, the clone carrying this TCR beta chain was seen once. Germline trimming cut 7 bases from V and 2 bases from J; bases unmatched to any gene: 1. The germline V gene encodes CDR1 LNHDA and CDR2 SQIVND (reference sequence). The CDR3 totals 13 residues. These data originate in a study of blood T cell repertoires in COVID-19. As for the study in general: Donors in the United States, Italy and Spain gave samples during acute or convalescent COVID-19.

Which cohort a participant joined came from the clinical history participants gave. Clones were read by immunoSEQ multiplex PCR, and TCRdb kept only the in-frame ones, dropping some. The profile covers under 450,000 clones, with 91% appearing a single time and about 0.9% taken by the ten largest. The chain employs TRBV19 and TRBJ1-1, with TRBD1 matching 10 bases. The receptor was isolated from a woman in her 40s who had been exposed to COVID-19. Sequencing used PBMCs or T cells enriched from blood (not recorded which). CDR3 sequence: CASKTGGNTEAFF. CDR3 DNA sequence: TGTGCCAGTAAGACAGGGGGCAACACTGAAGCTTTCTTT.